These 9 T cell receptor beta chains were all obtained from the same sample, sequenced in a study of blood T cell repertoires in COVID-19. The method was immunoSEQ multiplex PCR; TCRdb's version includes in-frame clones alone and lacks a portion of them. The sample carries about 150,000 clones, around 85% recorded once. Source material: peripheral blood. These receptor sequences come from a woman aged 55 to 70 with acute or convalescent COVID-19.

This clone showed up many times. The V and J genes are TRBV5-5 and TRBJ1-6, with TRBD1 as a possible D gene (5 bases). This CDR3 is 14 amino acids long. Germline CDR1 SGHKS, CDR2 YYEKEE (reference sequence). V lost 3 bases and J 5 bases, leaving 9 bases between the germline ends. The CDR3 coding sequence is TGTGCCAGCAGCTACGACAGTGATAATTCACCCCTCCACTTT. Translation: CASSYDSDNSPLHF.

The chain links TRBV7-3 to TRBJ1-6; 8 bases fit TRBD1. In germline, CDR1 is SGHTA, CDR2 FQGTGA. CDR3 length equals 16 residues. V was clipped by 1 base and J by 9 bases; unmatched bases: 8. As DNA, the CDR3 is TGTGCCAGCAGCTTAATGGGCAGGGGGCTAGGTTCACCCCTCCACTTT. This sequence encodes CASSLMGRGLGSPLHF.

CDR3 protein: CASSFTGTSAIGTQYF. CDR3 in DNA: TGTGCCAGCAGCTTCACCGGGACTAGCGCCATAGGGACCCAGTACTTC. V is TRBV11-1 and J is TRBJ2-5, with 10 bases fitting TRBD2. The V segment lost 3 bases and the J segment 7 bases; nucleotides outside the gene matches: 11. This CDR3 has 16 residues. The germline V gene encodes CDR1 SGHAT and CDR2 FQDESV (reference sequence). The full variable domain, rest sourced from reference TRBV11-1 and TRBJ2-5, is EAEVAQSPRYKITEKSQAVAFWCDPISGHATLYWYRQILGQGPELLVQFQDESVVDDSQLPKDRFSAERLKGVDSTLKIQPAELGDSAMYLCASSFTGTSAIGTQYFGPGTRLLVL.

This rearrangement joins TRBV19 to TRBJ1-1; D is perhaps TRBD1 (6 bases). Germline lookup yields CDR1 LNHDA and CDR2 SQIVND (reference sequence). Trimming shortened V by 7 bases and J by 4 bases, and 13 bases separated the two germline ends. CDR3 length: 13 amino acids. CDR3 DNA sequence: TGTGCCAGTAACGAGGTCAGGGGCACTGAAGCTTTCTTT. This gives the protein CASNEVRGTEAFF.

The chain uses TRBV18 and TRBJ1-2; weak D call: TRBD1 (6 bases). V dropped 3 bases and J dropped 6 bases, with 14 bases sitting between them. Germline CDR1 and CDR2: KGHSH and LQKENI. The CDR3 consists of 14 residues. CDR3: CASSPGTTQNGYTF. In DNA form, the CDR3 reads TGTGCCAGCTCACCCGGGACAACCCAAAATGGCTACACCTTC.

The chain uses TRBV10-3 and TRBJ1-1, with D perhaps TRBD1 (5 bases). The V and J ends lost 5 bases and 3 bases respectively, with 10 bases between them. In germline, CDR1 is ENHRY, CDR2 SYGVKD. The CDR3 covers 13 residues. The CDR3 reads CAISQGWYTEAFF. The CDR3 coding sequence is TGTGCCATCAGTCAGGGTTGGTACACTGAAGCTTTCTTT.

V and J are TRBV6-5 and TRBJ2-7, with D maybe TRBD1 (5 bases). Germline V lookup: CDR1 MNHEY, CDR2 SVGAGI. The CDR3 spans 14 residues. V was shortened by 7 bases and J by 7 bases, with 20 bases between the two germline ends. The CDR3 reads CASTLSVQGLEQYF. In nucleotides, the CDR3 is TGTGCCAGCACCCTCTCGGTCCAGGGCCTTGAGCAGTACTTC.

This chain joins TRBV5-4 and TRBJ2-2, with a tentative D call TRBD1 (6 bases). With 4 bases removed from V and 2 bases from J, the gap between germline ends came to 12 bases. Germline V gene sequence: CDR1 SGHNT, CDR2 YYREEE (reference sequence). The CDR3 runs 15 residues. The CDR3 is CASSHWTVNTGELFF. The CDR3 DNA reads as TGTGCCAGCAGCCACTGGACAGTTAACACCGGGGAGCTGTTTTTT.

The V and J genes are TRBV5-1 and TRBJ1-2; D is perhaps TRBD1 (5 bases). V was trimmed by 5 bases and J by 7 bases, leaving 18 bases between them. CDR1 is SGHRS, CDR2 YFSETQ, per germline. The CDR3 extends over 14 amino acids. The CDR3 DNA follows: TGCGCCAGCAGGACGGACACGTCAAGGAGTGGCTACACCTTC. Translated, it gives CASRTDTSRSGYTF.